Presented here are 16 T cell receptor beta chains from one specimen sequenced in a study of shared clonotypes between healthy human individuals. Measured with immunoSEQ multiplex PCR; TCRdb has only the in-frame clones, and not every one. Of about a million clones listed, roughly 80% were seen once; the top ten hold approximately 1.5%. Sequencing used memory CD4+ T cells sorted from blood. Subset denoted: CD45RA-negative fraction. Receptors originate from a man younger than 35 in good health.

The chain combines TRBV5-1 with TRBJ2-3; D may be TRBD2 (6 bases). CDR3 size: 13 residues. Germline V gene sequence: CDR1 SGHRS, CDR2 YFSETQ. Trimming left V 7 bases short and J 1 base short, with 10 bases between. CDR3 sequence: CASRGTGTDTQYF. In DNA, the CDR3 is TGCGCCAGCCGGGGGACGGGCACAGATACGCAGTATTTT.

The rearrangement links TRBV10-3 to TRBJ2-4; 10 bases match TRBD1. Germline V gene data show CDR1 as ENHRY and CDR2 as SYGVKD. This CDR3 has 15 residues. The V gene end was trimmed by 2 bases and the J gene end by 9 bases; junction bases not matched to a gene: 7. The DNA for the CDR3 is TGTGCCATCAGTGAGCCGGGACAGGGGAGCGGCATTCAGTACTTC. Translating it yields CAISEPGQGSGIQYF.

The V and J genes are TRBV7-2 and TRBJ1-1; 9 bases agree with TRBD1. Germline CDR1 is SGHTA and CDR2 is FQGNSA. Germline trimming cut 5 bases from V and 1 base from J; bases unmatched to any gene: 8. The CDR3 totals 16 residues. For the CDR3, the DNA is TGTGCCAGCAGCCCGCAACTGACAGGGGGGAACACTGAAGCTTTCTTT. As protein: CASSPQLTGGNTEAFF.

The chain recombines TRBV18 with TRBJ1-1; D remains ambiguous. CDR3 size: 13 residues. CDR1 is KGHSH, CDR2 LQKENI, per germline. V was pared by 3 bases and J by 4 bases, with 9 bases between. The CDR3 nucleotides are TGTGCCAGCTCACCCGACGCGGGCACTGAAGCTTTCTTT. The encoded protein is CASSPDAGTEAFF.

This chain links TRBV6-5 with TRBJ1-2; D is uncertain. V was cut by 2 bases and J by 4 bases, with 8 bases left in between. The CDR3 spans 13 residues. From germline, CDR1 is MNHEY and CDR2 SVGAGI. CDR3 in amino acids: CASSYREGYGYTF. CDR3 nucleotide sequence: TGTGCCAGCAGTTACAGGGAAGGCTATGGCTACACCTTC.

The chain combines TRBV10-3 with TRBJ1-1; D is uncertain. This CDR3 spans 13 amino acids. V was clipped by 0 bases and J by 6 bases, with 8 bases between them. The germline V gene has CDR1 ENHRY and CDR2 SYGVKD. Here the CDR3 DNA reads TGTGCCATCAGTGAGTCCGGTCAGTCTGAAGCTTTCTTT. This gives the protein CAISESGQSEAFF.

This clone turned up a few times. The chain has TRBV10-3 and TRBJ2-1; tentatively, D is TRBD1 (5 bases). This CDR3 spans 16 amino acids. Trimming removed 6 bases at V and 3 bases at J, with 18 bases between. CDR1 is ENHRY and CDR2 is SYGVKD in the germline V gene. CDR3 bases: TGTGCCATCAGCCAGCCCGGACAAAGGGACTACAATGAGCAGTTCTTC. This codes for CAISQPGQRDYNEQFF.

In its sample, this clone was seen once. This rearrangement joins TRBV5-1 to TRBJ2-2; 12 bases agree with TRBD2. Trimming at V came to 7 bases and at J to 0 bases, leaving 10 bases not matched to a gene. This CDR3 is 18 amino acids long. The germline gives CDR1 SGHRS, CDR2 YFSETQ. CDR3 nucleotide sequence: TGCGCCAGCTGCACACTAGCGGGAGGCCCGGCGAACACCGGGGAGCTGTTTTTT. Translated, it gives CASCTLAGGPANTGELFF. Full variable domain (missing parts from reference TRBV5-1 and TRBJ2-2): KAGVTQTPRYLIKTRGQQVTLSCSPISGHRSVSWYQQTPGQGLQFLFEYFSETQRNKGNFPGRFSGRQFSNSRSEMNVSTLELGDSALYLCASCTLAGGPANTGELFFGEGSRLTVL.

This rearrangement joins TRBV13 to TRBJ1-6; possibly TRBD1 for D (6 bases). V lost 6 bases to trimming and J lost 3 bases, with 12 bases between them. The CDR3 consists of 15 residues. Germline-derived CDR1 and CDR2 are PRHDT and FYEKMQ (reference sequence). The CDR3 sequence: CASSERGGYNSPLHF. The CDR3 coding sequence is TGTGCCAGCAGTGAGAGAGGGGGCTATAATTCACCCCTCCACTTT.

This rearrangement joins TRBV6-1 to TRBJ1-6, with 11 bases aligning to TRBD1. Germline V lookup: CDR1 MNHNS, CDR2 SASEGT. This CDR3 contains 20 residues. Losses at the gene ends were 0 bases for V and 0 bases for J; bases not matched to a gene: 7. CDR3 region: CASSEALWTGGSSYNSPLHF. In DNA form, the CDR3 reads TGTGCCAGCAGTGAAGCGCTTTGGACAGGGGGCTCCTCCTATAATTCACCCCTCCACTTT.

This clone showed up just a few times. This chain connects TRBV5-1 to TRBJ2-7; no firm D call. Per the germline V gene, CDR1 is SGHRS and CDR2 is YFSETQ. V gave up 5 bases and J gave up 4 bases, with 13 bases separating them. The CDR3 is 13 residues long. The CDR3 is CASSHSDGYEQYF. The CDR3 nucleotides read TGCGCCAGCAGTCATTCAGATGGGTACGAGCAGTACTTC.

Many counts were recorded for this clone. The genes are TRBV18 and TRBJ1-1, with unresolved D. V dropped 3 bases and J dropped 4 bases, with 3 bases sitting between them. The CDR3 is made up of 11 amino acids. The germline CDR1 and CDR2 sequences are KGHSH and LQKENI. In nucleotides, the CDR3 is TGTGCCAGCTCACCTGGCACTGAAGCTTTCTTT. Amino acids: CASSPGTEAFF.

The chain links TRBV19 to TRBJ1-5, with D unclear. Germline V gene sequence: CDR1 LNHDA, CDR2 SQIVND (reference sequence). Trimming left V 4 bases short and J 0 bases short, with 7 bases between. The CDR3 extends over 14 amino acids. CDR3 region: CASSSQYSNQPQHF. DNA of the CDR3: TGTGCCAGTAGTAGTCAGTATAGCAATCAGCCCCAGCATTTT.

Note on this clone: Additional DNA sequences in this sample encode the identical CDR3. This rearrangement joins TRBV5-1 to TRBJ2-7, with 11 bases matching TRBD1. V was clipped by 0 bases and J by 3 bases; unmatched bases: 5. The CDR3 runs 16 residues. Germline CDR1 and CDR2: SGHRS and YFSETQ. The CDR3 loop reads CASSLGTGTGGYEQYF. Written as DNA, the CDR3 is TGCGCCAGCAGCTTGGGGACCGGGACAGGGGGCTACGAGCAGTACTTC. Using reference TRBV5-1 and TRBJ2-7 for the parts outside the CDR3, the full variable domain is KAGVTQTPRYLIKTRGQQVTLSCSPISGHRSVSWYQQTPGQGLQFLFEYFSETQRNKGNFPGRFSGRQFSNSRSEMNVSTLELGDSALYLCASSLGTGTGGYEQYFGPGTRLTVT.

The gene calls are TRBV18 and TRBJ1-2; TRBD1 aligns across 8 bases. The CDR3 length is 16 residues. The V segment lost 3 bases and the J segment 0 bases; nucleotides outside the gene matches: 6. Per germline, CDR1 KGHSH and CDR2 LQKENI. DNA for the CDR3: TGTGCCAGCTCACCGCCAACAGGGGGGACTAACTATGGCTACACCTTC. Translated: CASSPPTGGTNYGYTF. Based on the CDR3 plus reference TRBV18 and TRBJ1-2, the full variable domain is NAGVMQNPRHLVRRRGQEARLRCSPMKGHSHVYWYRQLPEEGLKFMVYLQKENIIDESGMPKERFSAEFPKEGPSILRIQQVVRGDSAAYFCASSPPTGGTNYGYTFGSGTRLTVV.

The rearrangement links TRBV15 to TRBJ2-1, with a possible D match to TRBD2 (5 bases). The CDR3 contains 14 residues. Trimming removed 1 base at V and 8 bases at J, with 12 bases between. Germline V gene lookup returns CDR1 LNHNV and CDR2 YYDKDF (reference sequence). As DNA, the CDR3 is TGTGCCACCAGCAGAGCGAGTAGCGTTGATGAGCAGTTCTTC. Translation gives CATSRASSVDEQFF.